The following is a T cell receptor beta chain sequence with its context. Its specificity is unknown. Using immunoSEQ multiplex PCR, the repertoire was profiled, and TCRdb retains in-frame clones only, with some absent. This repertoire shows 90,000 to 120,000 clones, over 75% found once; its top ten account for about 2.2%. The CDR3 spans 15 residues. V lost 4 bases and J lost 7; bases outside the gene matches: 4. Germline V lookup: CDR1 MNHEY, CDR2 SVGAGI. Each patient gave between 1 and 8 samples of peripheral blood mononuclear cells, which were collected pretreatment and during treatment. The record originates from a study of PD-L1 blockade in urothelial cancer. Study outcomes and limitations: Below-median TCR clonality that was measured in pretreatment blood predicted better survival.

The rearrangement links TRBV6-5 to TRBJ2-1; 13 nucleotides match TRBD2. The receptor's source is a man aged 45-65 years with urothelial cancer. The specimen was PBMCs, collected around atezolizumab (anti-PD-L1) treatment. The CDR3 reads CASSSGLAGRNEQFF. The DNA for the CDR3 is TGTGCCAGCAGTTCGGGACTAGCGGGAAGGAATGAGCAGTTCTTC.